A selection of T cell receptor beta chains follows, all from one sample in a study of blood T cell repertoires in COVID-19. Profiled with immunoSEQ multiplex PCR; TCRdb holds only in-frame clones, not every one. The sample yields approximately 160,000 clones, 76% seen once. The specimen was peripheral blood. The receptors derive from a woman older than 75 with acute or convalescent COVID-19. Both conserved end residues are part of each CDR3. Each record gives: CDR3 DNA, CDR3 protein, D gene, V gene, CDR3 length, J gene, clone size. A D gene is named only where the DNA matches it firmly. Only some rows state a clone size, as once, few, many or a class for expanded clones.

DNA: TGCGCCAGCAGCCAAGTAGTTGCCGGGGGGGTAGATACGCAGTATTTT
CDR3: CASSQVVAGGVDTQYF
D: TRBD2
V: TRBV4-3
length: 16
J: TRBJ2-3
size: NA

DNA: TGTGCCAGCAGCCCCCCGAGGAATGAGCAGTTCTTC
CDR3: CASSPPRNEQFF
D: NA
V: TRBV7-8
length: 12
J: TRBJ2-1
size: NA

DNA: TGTGCCAGCAGTCGTGGGGAGGGCACGGGGGAGACCCAGTACTTC
CDR3: CASSRGEGTGETQYF
D: TRBD2
V: TRBV11-3
length: 15
J: TRBJ2-5
size: NA

DNA: TGCGCCAGCAGCTTGGAACAGCAGGGAGATACGCAGTATTTT
CDR3: CASSLEQQGDTQYF
D: NA
V: TRBV5-1
length: 14
J: TRBJ2-3
size: once

DNA: TGTGCCAGCAGCCTTTCGGGGACTAGCCGGGGGGAGACCCAGTACTTC
CDR3: CASSLSGTSRGETQYF
D: TRBD2
V: TRBV7-2
length: 16
J: TRBJ2-5
size: NA

DNA: TGTGCCAGCTCTCCACTCAATGAGCAGTTCTTC
CDR3: CASSPLNEQFF
D: NA
V: TRBV2
length: 11
J: TRBJ2-1
size: NA

DNA: TGCGCCAGCAGCCCAAGGGGACACATCTCTGGAAACACCATATATTTT
CDR3: CASSPRGHISGNTIYF
D: NA
V: TRBV4-3
length: 16
J: TRBJ1-3
size: few

DNA: TGTGCCATCAGCGTAGGGACAGGGCAAGAGACCCAGTACTTC
CDR3: CAISVGTGQETQYF
D: TRBD1
V: TRBV10-3
length: 14
J: TRBJ2-5
size: NA

DNA: TGTGCCAGCAGTCGCCAGTCGGGGAACACTGAAGCTTTCTTT
CDR3: CASSRQSGNTEAFF
D: NA
V: TRBV27
length: 14
J: TRBJ1-1
size: NA

DNA: TGTGCCAGCAGCTTGGAGGCTAGCGGGGTAGGGGAGACCCAGTACTTC
CDR3: CASSLEASGVGETQYF
D: TRBD2
V: TRBV5-5
length: 16
J: TRBJ2-5
size: NA

DNA: TGTGCCAGCACCGCCAGGGACAGGAATGAAAAACTGTTTTTT
CDR3: CASTARDRNEKLFF
D: TRBD1
V: TRBV3-1/TRBV3-2
length: 14
J: TRBJ1-4
size: NA

DNA: TGTGCCAGCAGCTCGACAGGGGGCCCCTACGAGCAGTACTTC
CDR3: CASSSTGGPYEQYF
D: TRBD1
V: TRBV7-9
length: 14
J: TRBJ2-7
size: once

DNA: TGTGCCAGCAGCTTAGATCTTTGGGGGGACGAGCAGTACTTC
CDR3: CASSLDLWGDEQYF
D: NA
V: TRBV11-2
length: 14
J: TRBJ2-7
size: NA

DNA: TGTGCCAGCAGCCAAGACGGGGACACCTCAGTCACCTTC
CDR3: CASSQDGDTSVTF
D: NA
V: TRBV3-1/TRBV3-2
length: 13
J: TRBJ1-2
size: NA

DNA: TGTGCCTGGAAGCCCGACAGGGCAGCTGAAGCTTTCTTT
CDR3: CAWKPDRAAEAFF
D: TRBD1
V: TRBV30
length: 13
J: TRBJ1-1
size: few

DNA: TGTGCCAGCAGCCCCGACAGGGGGCGAGGTGGCTACACCTTC
CDR3: CASSPDRGRGGYTF
D: TRBD1
V: TRBV5-6
length: 14
J: TRBJ1-2
size: few

DNA: TGTGCCAGCAGCCGGGAGTCCGAGGGAAGGGCTTTCTTT
CDR3: CASSRESEGRAFF
D: NA
V: TRBV7-9
length: 13
J: TRBJ1-1
size: NA

DNA: TGTGCCAGCACATTCGGACAGGGCAAGGCTTTCTTT
CDR3: CASTFGQGKAFF
D: TRBD1
V: TRBV7-9
length: 12
J: TRBJ1-1
size: NA

DNA: TGCGCCAGCAGCCAAGCCCTAGCGGGGGGGGCTGGGGCCAACGTCCTGACTTTC
CDR3: CASSQALAGGAGANVLTF
D: TRBD2
V: TRBV4-3
length: 18
J: TRBJ2-6
size: NA

DNA: TGTGCCAGCAGCCAAGATCTCGCGGGGGAGAGCACAGATACGCAGTATTTT
CDR3: CASSQDLAGESTDTQYF
D: TRBD2
V: TRBV4-2
length: 17
J: TRBJ2-3
size: NA

DNA: TGTGCCAGCGGGCCCCGGGAGGTGAGTTCACCCCTCCACTTT
CDR3: CASGPREVSSPLHF
D: NA
V: TRBV6-6
length: 14
J: TRBJ1-6
size: NA

DNA: TGTGCCAGCAGCGCCGGGACTAGCGGGAGGTACGAGCAGTACTTC
CDR3: CASSAGTSGRYEQYF
D: TRBD2
V: TRBV9
length: 15
J: TRBJ2-7
size: NA

DNA: TGCGCCAGCACATCTACGCAACGCACCGGGGAGCTGTTTTTT
CDR3: CASTSTQRTGELFF
D: NA
V: TRBV5-1
length: 14
J: TRBJ2-2
size: NA

DNA: TGTGCCAGCAGTTACAGTGTCGTCGGCACTGAAGCTTTCTTT
CDR3: CASSYSVVGTEAFF
D: NA
V: TRBV6-2/TRBV6-3
length: 14
J: TRBJ1-1
size: NA

DNA: TGTGCCAGCAGCTTGGGGGCCGGCAGGGGCACTTCAAATGAGCAGTTCTTC
CDR3: CASSLGAGRGTSNEQFF
D: NA
V: TRBV7-2
length: 17
J: TRBJ2-1
size: NA

DNA: TGTGCCAGCAGTTACGATGGACAGTCTAACTATGGCTACACCTTC
CDR3: CASSYDGQSNYGYTF
D: NA
V: TRBV6-6
length: 15
J: TRBJ1-2
size: few

DNA: TGTGCCAGCAGTGAGACAGGGGAATACTATGGCTACACCTTC
CDR3: CASSETGEYYGYTF
D: TRBD1
V: TRBV6-1
length: 14
J: TRBJ1-2
size: NA

DNA: TGTGCCAGCAGCGACAGGGCGGGTGGTAGCTATGGCTACACCTTC
CDR3: CASSDRAGGSYGYTF
D: TRBD1
V: TRBV7-2
length: 15
J: TRBJ1-2
size: few

DNA: TGTGCCAGCAGCTCCTCTGGACTAGCGGGCACAGATACGCAGTATTTT
CDR3: CASSSSGLAGTDTQYF
D: TRBD2
V: TRBV7-3
length: 16
J: TRBJ2-3
size: NA

DNA: TGTGCCAGCTCACCACCGGGACAGGCTGGGGGGAACACTGAAGCTTTCTTT
CDR3: CASSPPGQAGGNTEAFF
D: TRBD1
V: TRBV18
length: 17
J: TRBJ1-1
size: NA

DNA: TGCGCCAGCAGGACAGATACCTACGAGCAGTACTTC
CDR3: CASRTDTYEQYF
D: NA
V: TRBV10-2
length: 12
J: TRBJ2-7
size: few

DNA: TGTGCCAGCTCAAAAGGACAGGGGGTTTCGTACGAGCAGTACTTC
CDR3: CASSKGQGVSYEQYF
D: TRBD1
V: TRBV18
length: 15
J: TRBJ2-7
size: NA

DNA: TGTGCCTGGAAAGAGCTCAACTCCTACACAGATACGCAGTATTTT
CDR3: CAWKELNSYTDTQYF
D: NA
V: TRBV30
length: 15
J: TRBJ2-3
size: NA

DNA: TGTGCCTGGAGGACTAGCGGGGCCACAGATACGCAGTATTTT
CDR3: CAWRTSGATDTQYF
D: TRBD2
V: TRBV30
length: 14
J: TRBJ2-3
size: NA

DNA: TGTGCCAGTAGTCAGGGACAGCGAGGTACCATCTATGGCTACACCTTC
CDR3: CASSQGQRGTIYGYTF
D: TRBD1
V: TRBV19
length: 16
J: TRBJ1-2
size: NA

DNA: TGTGCCAGCAGCTTAGGGGGTAGCGGGGATTACAATGAGCAGTTCTTC
CDR3: CASSLGGSGDYNEQFF
D: TRBD2
V: TRBV7-2
length: 16
J: TRBJ2-1
size: NA

DNA: TGTGCCAGCAGTTTCGGACAGGGGAGCTACACCTTC
CDR3: CASSFGQGSYTF
D: TRBD1
V: TRBV12-3/TRBV12-4
length: 12
J: TRBJ1-2
size: NA

DNA: TGTGCCAGTAGTATCGATAGGGGCGCGAACTATGGCTACACCTTC
CDR3: CASSIDRGANYGYTF
D: NA
V: TRBV19
length: 15
J: TRBJ1-2
size: NA

DNA: TGTGCCAGCAGCCCGGACTTGAACACTGAAGCTTTCTTT
CDR3: CASSPDLNTEAFF
D: NA
V: TRBV7-3
length: 13
J: TRBJ1-1
size: NA

DNA: TGTGCCAGTAGTCTTCAGGGGGCGAGCTCCTACGAGCAGTACTTC
CDR3: CASSLQGASSYEQYF
D: TRBD1
V: TRBV19
length: 15
J: TRBJ2-7
size: NA

DNA: TGTGCCAGTAGTCACAGGGTTAACTATGGCTACACCTTC
CDR3: CASSHRVNYGYTF
D: NA
V: TRBV19
length: 13
J: TRBJ1-2
size: NA

DNA: TGTGCCAGCAGCCAGGACCGACGAACCTTTCGGCGCAGGGGGTTGGGCAGTGAAGCTTTCTTT
CDR3: CASSQDRRTFRRRGLGSEAFF
D: TRBD1
V: TRBV3-1/TRBV3-2
length: 21
J: TRBJ1-1
size: NA

DNA: TGTGCCAGCAGCTTAGAACCCTCCGGGGGTGAAGCTTTCTTT
CDR3: CASSLEPSGGEAFF
D: NA
V: TRBV7-2
length: 14
J: TRBJ1-1
size: NA

DNA: TGTGCCACCCGTATACGGGACAGGGCTTTTTACGAGCAGTACTTC
CDR3: CATRIRDRAFYEQYF
D: NA
V: TRBV21-1
length: 15
J: TRBJ2-7
size: NA

DNA: TGTGCCAGCAGCCTTCCGGGAGCGGGGTCAGCCTACGAGCAGTACTTC
CDR3: CASSLPGAGSAYEQYF
D: TRBD2
V: TRBV7-8
length: 16
J: TRBJ2-7
size: NA

DNA: TGTGCCAGCCAGGGAGGATCGAACACAGATACGCAGTATTTT
CDR3: CASQGGSNTDTQYF
D: NA
V: TRBV7-3
length: 14
J: TRBJ2-3
size: once

DNA: TGCGCCAGCAGCTTGGATAGCGGGAGCTTCGCCTACGAGCAGTACTTC
CDR3: CASSLDSGSFAYEQYF
D: TRBD2
V: TRBV5-1
length: 16
J: TRBJ2-7
size: NA

DNA: TGTGCCAGCAGCCAAGTAGGGGGCTCGGGCACAGATACGCAGTATTTT
CDR3: CASSQVGGSGTDTQYF
D: TRBD1
V: TRBV14
length: 16
J: TRBJ2-3
size: NA

DNA: TGCGCCAGCAGCTTGATAGGACAGGGGAACACTGAAGCTTTCTTT
CDR3: CASSLIGQGNTEAFF
D: TRBD1
V: TRBV5-1
length: 15
J: TRBJ1-1
size: NA

DNA: TGTGCCAGCAGCTCCGGGACAGTGTACCAAGAGACCCAGTACTTC
CDR3: CASSSGTVYQETQYF
D: TRBD1
V: TRBV7-2
length: 15
J: TRBJ2-5
size: NA